The clone carrying this T cell receptor (beta chain) is labeled medium-sized. Ahead of thyroid surgery, no patient had received treatment of any kind. TCRdb reprocessed the PCR reads via MiXCR. The sample has around 26,000 clones, approximately 19% seen once; the top ten hold approximately 4.6%. Trimming at V came to 1 base and at J to 3 bases, leaving 3 bases not matched to a gene. This CDR3 is built from 15 residues. This specimen belongs to a study of metastatic and nonmetastatic thyroid tumors. The origin of this receptor is a male donor with papillary thyroid cancer or a benign thyroid nodule (not recorded which). Some clones in this sample may be carry-over from other donors' samples. The sample taken for sequencing was blood. This chain joins TRBV12-3 or TRBV12-4 and TRBJ2-1, with TRBD2 matching over 7 bases. The chain's CDR3 is CASSLELADYNEQFF. In DNA form, the CDR3 reads TGTGCCAGCAGTTTAGAGCTAGCGGACTACAATGAGCAGTTCTTC.